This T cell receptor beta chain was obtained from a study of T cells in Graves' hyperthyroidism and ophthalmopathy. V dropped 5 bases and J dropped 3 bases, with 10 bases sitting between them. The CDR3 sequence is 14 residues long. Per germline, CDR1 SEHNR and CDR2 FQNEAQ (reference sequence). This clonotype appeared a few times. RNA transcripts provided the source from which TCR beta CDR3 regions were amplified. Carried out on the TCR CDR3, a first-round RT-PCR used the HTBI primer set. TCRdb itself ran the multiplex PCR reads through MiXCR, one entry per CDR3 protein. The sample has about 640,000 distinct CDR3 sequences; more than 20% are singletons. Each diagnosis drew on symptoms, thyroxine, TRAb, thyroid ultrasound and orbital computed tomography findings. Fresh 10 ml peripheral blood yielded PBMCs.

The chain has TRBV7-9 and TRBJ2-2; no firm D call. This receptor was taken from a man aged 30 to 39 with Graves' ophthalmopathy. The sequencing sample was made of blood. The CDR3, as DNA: TGTGCCAGCAGCAGGAACGGCTACACCGGGGAGCTGTTTTTT. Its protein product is CASSRNGYTGELFF. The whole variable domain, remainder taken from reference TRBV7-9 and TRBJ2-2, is DTGVSQNPRHKITKRGQNVTFRCDPISEHNRLYWYRQTLGQGPEFLTYFQNEAQLEKSRLLSDRFSAERPKGSFSTLEIQRTEQGDSAMYLCASSRNGYTGELFFGEGSRLTVL.